One and the same sample provided the 27 T cell receptor beta chains below, sequenced in a study of T cell responses to AZD1222 COVID-19 vaccine. Sequencing was performed with immunoSEQ multiplex PCR; in TCRdb, only in-frame clones are kept and a portion is missing. The data contain about 150,000 clones, about 90% of them singletons. The sequenced sample was peripheral blood, obtained on day 0 of AZD1222 vaccination. These receptors were taken from an adult in good health.

The chain is built from TRBV19 and TRBJ1-2, with D perhaps TRBD1 (6 bases). The length of the CDR3 is 14 residues. V was shortened by 6 bases and J by 5 bases, with 16 bases between the two germline ends. Looked up from germline, CDR1 is LNHDA and CDR2 is SQIVND (reference sequence). The chain's CDR3 is CASRPPQGFYGYTF. The CDR3 DNA reads TGTGCCAGTAGACCCCCCCAGGGGTTTTATGGCTACACCTTC.

J is TRBJ1-1 and V is TRBV9, with 8 nucleotides matching TRBD1. This CDR3 region has 15 residues. Germline trimming cut 4 bases from V and 2 bases from J; bases unmatched to any gene: 7. Germline CDR1 is SGDLS and CDR2 is YYNGEE. CDR3 bases: TGTGCCAGCAGCACCTGGACAGGGCACAACACTGAAGCTTTCTTT. It encodes CASSTWTGHNTEAFF. Complete variable domain (other parts from reference TRBV9 and TRBJ1-1): DSGVTQTPKHLITATGQRVTLRCSPRSGDLSVYWYQQSLDQGLQFLIQYYNGEERAKGNILERFSAQQFPDLHSELNLSSLELGDSALYFCASSTWTGHNTEAFFGQGTRLTVV.

The gene calls are TRBV16 and TRBJ1-6; the D is unclear. Germline CDR1 and CDR2: KGHSY and FQNENV. Trimming pared 2 bases from V and 0 bases from J, leaving 17 bases between. This CDR3 has 19 residues. CDR3 nucleotides: TGTGCCAGCAGCCAAACCGCCGGCGCCAGGAGCTCCTATAATTCACCCCTCCACTTT. It encodes CASSQTAGARSSYNSPLHF.

This sequence joins TRBV7-2 and TRBJ2-2, with 9 positions matching TRBD2. CDR3 size: 16 residues. Germline-derived CDR1 and CDR2 are SGHTA and FQGNSA. Trimming removed 5 bases from V and 4 bases from J; junction bases left unmatched: 8. The CDR3 DNA reads TGTGCCAGCAGCAGATTAGCGGGAGTCTCCACCGGGGAGCTGTTTTTT. It yields the protein CASSRLAGVSTGELFF. Drawing the rest from reference TRBV7-2 and TRBJ2-2, the complete variable domain is GAGVSQSPSNKVTEKGKDVELRCDPISGHTALYWYRQSLGQGLEFLIYFQGNSAPDKSGLPSDRFSAERTGGSVSTLTIQRTQQEDSAVYLCASSRLAGVSTGELFFGEGSRLTVL.

Note on this clone: Other DNA sequences in this specimen translate into the identical CDR3. The J gene is TRBJ1-2, the V gene TRBV7-2; no definite D call. Trimming removed 1 base at V and 0 bases at J, with 3 bases between. Germline CDR1 SGHTA, CDR2 FQGNSA. The CDR3 sequence is 13 residues long. DNA of the CDR3: TGTGCCAGCAGCTTAGGGCCTAACTATGGCTACACCTTC. Its translation is CASSLGPNYGYTF.

This clone has just one count. The chain recombines TRBV7-9 with TRBJ2-7, with TRBD2 matching over 9 bases. Trimming cost V 4 bases and J 5 bases; bases outside gene matches: 6. Per the germline V gene, CDR1 is SEHNR and CDR2 is FQNEAQ (reference sequence). The CDR3 has 14 residues. Here the CDR3 DNA reads TGTGCCAGCAGCTATGCGGGGGGGCACAACGAGCAGTACTTC. Translation gives CASSYAGGHNEQYF.

CDR3 amino acids: CASSPPAGTPQGGYTF. CDR3 nucleotide sequence: TGTGCCAGCAGCCCCCCGGCCGGGACACCTCAGGGTGGCTACACCTTC. The gene calls are TRBV9 and TRBJ1-2; D is possibly TRBD1 (6 bases). CDR1 and CDR2 (germline): SGDLS, YYNGEE. Trimming removed 4 bases at V and 7 bases at J, with 23 bases between. The CDR3 length is 16 residues.

The genes are TRBV19 and TRBJ1-2, with D unresolved. Germline V gene lookup returns CDR1 LNHDA and CDR2 SQIVND (reference sequence). The germline V and J ends were trimmed by 3 bases and 3 bases, with 8 bases remaining between them. CDR3 length equals 13 residues. The CDR3 DNA reads TGTGCCAGTAGTATGAAGAGATACTATGGCTACACCTTC. Its translation: CASSMKRYYGYTF.

V gene TRBV7-8 combines with J gene TRBJ1-2, with TRBD1 matching over 9 bases. Germline V gives CDR1 SGHVS, CDR2 FQNEAQ. CDR3 length equals 15 residues. The V segment lost 0 bases and the J segment 8 bases; nucleotides outside the gene matches: 7. The CDR3 loop is CASSLATGGFRGYTF. For the CDR3, the DNA is TGTGCCAGCAGCTTAGCTACAGGGGGCTTCAGGGGCTACACCTTC. Full variable domain (rest looked up from reference TRBV7-8 and TRBJ1-2): GAGVSQSPRYKVAKRGQDVALRCDPISGHVSLFWYQQALGQGPEFLTYFQNEAQLDKSGLPSDRFFAERPEGSVSTLKIQRTQQEDSAVYLCASSLATGGFRGYTFGSGTRLTVV.

This chain connects TRBV27 to TRBJ2-7, with D unclear. The CDR3 has 15 residues. The V end was cut by 0 bases, the J end by 5 bases, with 14 bases between. CDR1 is MNHEY, CDR2 SMNVEV, per germline (reference sequence). The CDR3 DNA follows: TGTGCCAGCAGTTTATCGTCTCTGGGGTACCACGAGCAGTACTTC. Protein sequence: CASSLSSLGYHEQYF.

V is TRBV9 and J is TRBJ1-5; tentatively, D is TRBD1 (6 bases). Trimming stripped 3 bases from V and 7 bases from J, with 14 bases between. CDR1 and CDR2 (germline): SGDLS, YYNGEE. The CDR3 is made up of 14 amino acids. The CDR3 DNA sequence: TGTGCCAGCAGCGGGGGGCCCCGGGGCCAGCCCCAGCATTTT. Its protein product is CASSGGPRGQPQHF. Looking up the rest from reference TRBV9 and TRBJ1-5 gives the full variable domain: DSGVTQTPKHLITATGQRVTLRCSPRSGDLSVYWYQQSLDQGLQFLIQYYNGEERAKGNILERFSAQQFPDLHSELNLSSLELGDSALYFCASSGGPRGQPQHFGDGTRLSIL.

This chain connects TRBV20-1 to TRBJ2-3; D not certain. Germline CDR1 DFQATT, CDR2 SNEGSKA (reference sequence). This CDR3 comprises 14 residues. Trimming stripped 3 bases from V and 4 bases from J, with 14 bases between. CDR3: CSASLPGFADTQYF. The DNA for the CDR3 is TGCAGTGCTAGTCTGCCCGGATTCGCAGATACGCAGTATTTT.

The chain has TRBV27 and TRBJ1-5; D gene ambiguous. Looked up from germline, CDR1 is MNHEY and CDR2 is SMNVEV (reference sequence). V lost 5 bases to trimming and J lost 3 bases, with 8 bases between them. This CDR3 is built from 13 residues. For the CDR3, the DNA is TGTGCCAGCAGTGATGGGCTCAATCAGCCCCAGCATTTT. It is translated as CASSDGLNQPQHF.

This chain connects TRBV9 to TRBJ2-2, with 7 bases aligning to TRBD1. The trim removed 3 bases at V and 0 bases at J, leaving 5 bases unmatched. This CDR3 has 16 amino acids. Germline CDR1 reads SGDLS; CDR2 reads YYNGEE. The CDR3 DNA reads TGTGCCAGCAGCGCCACGACAGGGCCGAACACCGGGGAGCTGTTTTTT. This codes for CASSATTGPNTGELFF.

This clone was counted a single time. The chain recombines TRBV6-6 with TRBJ2-6; D uncertain. The V end lost 5 bases, the J end lost 0 bases, and 23 bases lay between the germline ends. CDR1 MNHNY and CDR2 SVGAGI come from the germline V gene (reference sequence). The CDR3 length is 20 residues. The CDR3 loop reads CASSPSIGVESSSGANVLTF. As DNA, the CDR3 is TGTGCCAGCAGTCCGTCTATTGGGGTAGAATCAAGCTCTGGGGCCAACGTCCTGACTTTC.

V is TRBV11-2 and J is TRBJ2-1; the D gene is possibly TRBD2 (10 bases). Germline V lookup: CDR1 SGHAT, CDR2 FQNNGV. V dropped 6 bases and J dropped 9 bases, with 18 bases sitting between them. This CDR3 region has 14 residues. The CDR3 region is CASSDRGTSVEQFF. In nucleotides, the CDR3 is TGTGCCAGCAGTGACAGGGGGACTAGCGTTGAGCAGTTCTTC.

The chain couples TRBV5-1 to TRBJ1-2, with a tentative D call TRBD1 (6 bases). This CDR3 region has 14 residues. V lost 0 bases and J lost 7, with 13 bases in between. The V gene's germline CDR1 is SGHRS and CDR2 YFSETQ. Here the CDR3 reads CASSLGGGRIGYTF. CDR3 sequence (DNA): TGCGCCAGCAGCTTGGGTGGGGGGCGTATTGGCTACACCTTC.

This clone has just a few counts. The V and J genes are TRBV27 and TRBJ2-7; D perhaps matches TRBD2 (6 bases). In germline, CDR1 is MNHEY, CDR2 SMNVEV (reference sequence). This CDR3 spans 13 amino acids. V was cut by 9 bases and J by 1 base, with 13 bases left in between. The CDR3 nucleotides read TGTGCCAGATCTCTAGCGCTATCCTACGAGCAGTACTTC. Its protein is CARSLALSYEQYF.

The chain employs TRBV4-3 and TRBJ1-1; D is ambiguous. Germline-derived CDR1 and CDR2 are LGHNA and YSLEER. This CDR3 has 14 amino acids. V lost 5 bases and J 1 base, leaving 11 bases between the germline ends. The CDR3 sequence is CASSSAYKNTEAFF. DNA for the CDR3: TGCGCCAGCAGCTCGGCTTATAAGAACACTGAAGCTTTCTTT.

This clone was detected once. This chain uses TRBV4-1 with TRBJ2-4; D is perhaps TRBD2 (5 bases). Trimming took off 2 bases at V and 6 bases at J, with 23 bases between the two ends. Germline CDR1 reads MGHRA; CDR2 reads YSYEKL. The length of the CDR3 is 18 residues. The CDR3 nucleotides are TGCGCCAGCAGCCAATCCTCAGGTGAAAACCTCGCGGGAAACATTCAGTACTTC. Translated, it gives CASSQSSGENLAGNIQYF.

The genes are TRBV6-1 and TRBJ2-7; D may be TRBD1 or TRBD2 (7 bases each). The germline CDR1 and CDR2 sequences are MNHNS and SASEGT. CDR3 length: 16 residues. The germline V and J ends were trimmed by 4 bases and 0 bases, with 16 bases remaining between them. This CDR3 reads CASSARQGGGSYEQYF. CDR3 bases: TGTGCCAGCAGTGCACGACAGGGAGGGGGCTCCTACGAGCAGTACTTC.

This rearrangement joins TRBV6-6 to TRBJ2-5; D ambiguous. The CDR3 runs to 11 residues. V lost 6 bases to trimming and J lost 2 bases, with 4 bases between them. Germline V lookup: CDR1 MNHNY, CDR2 SVGAGI (reference sequence). CDR3 residues: CASSPQETQYF. The CDR3 DNA is TGTGCCAGCAGCCCTCAAGAGACCCAGTACTTC.

This clone came up once. V usage is TRBV12-3 or TRBV12-4 and J usage is TRBJ1-5, with a tentative D call TRBD1 (5 bases). This CDR3 is built from 13 residues. Trimming cost V 6 bases and J 9 bases, with 15 bases left between them. The CDR3 reads CASSPRETGPQHF. CDR3 DNA sequence: TGTGCCAGCAGCCCCAGGGAGACGGGGCCCCAGCATTTT.

The chain uses TRBV4-1 and TRBJ2-3; tentative D call: TRBD2 (5 bases). CDR3 length: 15 residues. Germline-derived CDR1 and CDR2 are MGHRA and YSYEKL. Between the trimmed V and J ends, which lost 1 base and 2 bases, there was a span of 10 bases. The CDR3: CASSQGRTDTDTQYF. The CDR3 bases are TGCGCCAGCAGCCAAGGACGGACTGACACAGATACGCAGTATTTT.

The chain is built from TRBV5-1 and TRBJ2-2; D gene unclear. This CDR3 has 14 residues. Germline V gene lookup returns CDR1 SGHRS and CDR2 YFSETQ. V lost 1 base and J lost 5, with 9 bases in between. CDR3 in amino acids: CASSLRSGTGELFF. The CDR3 region has the DNA TGCGCCAGCAGCTTGAGGTCTGGAACCGGGGAGCTGTTTTTT. Full variable domain (remainder filled in from reference TRBV5-1 and TRBJ2-2): KAGVTQTPRYLIKTRGQQVTLSCSPISGHRSVSWYQQTPGQGLQFLFEYFSETQRNKGNFPGRFSGRQFSNSRSEMNVSTLELGDSALYLCASSLRSGTGELFFGEGSRLTVL.

The chain recombines TRBV4-3 with TRBJ2-2; 9 nucleotides line up with TRBD2. The junction had 8 bases not matched to a gene; V was cut back by 2 bases and J by 1 base. The CDR3 runs to 18 residues. The germline V gene encodes CDR1 LGHNA and CDR2 YSLEER. CDR3 residues: CASSQWLAGSQNTGELFF. CDR3 DNA: TGCGCCAGCAGCCAATGGCTAGCGGGATCACAGAACACCGGGGAGCTGTTTTTT.

This chain links TRBV6-5 with TRBJ2-1, with 8 bases that match TRBD2. V lost 4 bases and J lost 7; bases outside the gene matches: 12. This CDR3 has 16 residues. The germline V gene encodes CDR1 MNHEY and CDR2 SVGAGI. The DNA for the CDR3 is TGTGCCAGCAGTTGGACCCTTGCGGGGGGAGGTAATGAGCAGTTCTTC. This sequence encodes CASSWTLAGGGNEQFF.